The clone carrying this T cell receptor beta chain was picked up a small number of times. Per the study methods: How many nucleated cells were present was estimated from reference gene primer amplification. Clones were sequenced by immunoSEQ multiplex PCR, and TCRdb holds only the in-frame ones, with some missing. V and J calls and clone size are those listed in that table; D and trimming were worked out from the DNA. The sample consists of some 87,000 clones, around 90% of them appearing once. The germline gives CDR1 LGHNA, CDR2 YNFKEQ. Trimming took 4 bases from V and 7 from J, leaving 13 bases between them. This CDR3 is 14 amino acids long. The data originate from a study of blood T cell repertoires in COVID-19. Across the study: T cells, B-cell-depleted T cells, or PBMCs supplied cDNA or gDNA.

Patients from Seattle were sampled longitudinally, starting during active infection. V usage is TRBV4-2 and J usage is TRBJ1-4, with TRBD1 as a possible D gene (6 bases). What was sequenced was peripheral blood. This sequence originates from a human donor with COVID-19, enrolled during active disease. The donor label of this sample is uncertain. The CDR3 region has the DNA TGTGCCAGCAGCCCCGGACAGCCCTCTGAAAAACTGTTTTTT. Amino acid sequence: CASSPGQPSEKLFF.